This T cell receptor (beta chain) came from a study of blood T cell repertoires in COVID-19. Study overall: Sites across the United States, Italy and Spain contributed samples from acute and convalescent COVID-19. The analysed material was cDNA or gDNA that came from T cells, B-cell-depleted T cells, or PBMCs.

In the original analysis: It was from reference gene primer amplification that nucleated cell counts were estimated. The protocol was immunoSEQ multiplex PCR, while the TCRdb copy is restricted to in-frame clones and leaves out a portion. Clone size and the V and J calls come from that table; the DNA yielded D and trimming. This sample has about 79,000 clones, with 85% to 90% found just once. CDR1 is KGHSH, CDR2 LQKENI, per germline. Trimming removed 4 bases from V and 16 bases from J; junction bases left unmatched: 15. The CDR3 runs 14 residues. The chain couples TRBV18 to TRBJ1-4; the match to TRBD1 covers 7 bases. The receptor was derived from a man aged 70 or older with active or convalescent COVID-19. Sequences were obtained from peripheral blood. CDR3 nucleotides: TGTGCCAGCTCACTGGGACAGCTTTCTCCCCCAACGTTTTTT. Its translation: CASSLGQLSPPTFF.